This entry lists 15 T cell receptor beta chains sequenced from one sample in a study of blood T cell repertoires in COVID-19. Assay used: immunoSEQ multiplex PCR; TCRdb lists only in-frame clones, some missing. This sample has about 210,000 clones, with roughly four fifths found just once. Sequences were obtained from peripheral blood. These receptors originate from a woman aged 40 to 50 with acute or convalescent COVID-19.

This chain joins TRBV30 and TRBJ2-3; 8 nucleotides match TRBD2. V was clipped by 3 bases and J by 8 bases; unmatched bases: 10. Germline V gene lookup returns CDR1 GTSNPN and CDR2 SVGIG (reference sequence). The CDR3 loop spans 14 amino acids. The CDR3 coding sequence is TGTGCCTGGAGACCAAGCGGGGGCGGAGGTACGCAGTATTTT. It specifies CAWRPSGGGGTQYF.

The chain uses TRBV5-1 and TRBJ2-1; 8 bases fit TRBD2. Germline CDR1 and CDR2: SGHRS and YFSETQ. The CDR3 consists of 15 residues. Losses at the gene ends were 0 bases for V and 9 bases for J; bases not matched to a gene: 8. For the CDR3, the DNA is TGCGCCAGCAGCTTGGGCAGCGGGGGAACAAGTGAGCAGTTCTTC. Protein product: CASSLGSGGTSEQFF.

V and J are TRBV15 and TRBJ1-1; unclear D gene. The V and J ends lost 2 bases and 0 bases respectively, with 16 bases between them. The CDR3 has 17 amino acids. Germline V lookup: CDR1 LNHNV, CDR2 YYDKDF (reference sequence). The CDR3 DNA reads as TGTGCCACCAGCAGAAGGACGTCCGGAGGTCTGAACACTGAAGCTTTCTTT. This translates into CATSRRTSGGLNTEAFF.

This chain links TRBV6-5 with TRBJ2-5; D remains unclear. Germline V gives CDR1 MNHEY, CDR2 SVGAGI. Between the trimmed V and J ends, which lost 2 bases and 1 base, there was a span of 8 bases. The CDR3 runs to 14 residues. The CDR3 bases are TGTGCCAGCAGTTACAGGCCGGGCCAAGAGACCCAGTACTTC. Translating gives CASSYRPGQETQYF.

This clone occurred once. V and J are TRBV2 and TRBJ2-1, with 8 positions matching TRBD1. V lost 1 base, J lost 4 bases, and 3 bases stayed unmatched. Germline V gene lookup returns CDR1 SNHLY and CDR2 FYNNEI. The CDR3 consists of 15 residues. CDR3 in DNA: TGTGCCAGCAGTGAAGGGGACAGGCCTTACAATGAGCAGTTCTTC. Amino acids: CASSEGDRPYNEQFF.

CDR3: CASSLRQGGEKLFF. DNA of the CDR3: TGTGCCAGCAGCTTGAGACAGGGAGGTGAAAAACTGTTTTTT. The V call is TRBV5-4, the J call TRBJ1-4, with 7 bases lining up with TRBD1. The junction had 4 bases not matched to a gene; V was cut back by 1 base and J by 7 bases. Germline-derived CDR1 and CDR2 are SGHNT and YYREEE (reference sequence). CDR3 length: 14 amino acids.

This clone was seen only once. The chain joins TRBV6-6 to TRBJ1-3, with TRBD1 matching 7 bases. The CDR3 runs 17 residues. The V and J ends lost 6 bases and 0 bases, in that order; junction bases with no gene match: 11. The germline gives CDR1 MNHNY, CDR2 SVGAGI (reference sequence). The CDR3: CASSRILTGSSGNTIYF. DNA for the CDR3: TGTGCCAGCAGCCGAATTTTGACAGGGAGCTCTGGAAACACCATATATTTT.

The J gene is TRBJ2-3, the V gene TRBV5-1, with D perhaps TRBD2 (6 bases). The germline V gene encodes CDR1 SGHRS and CDR2 YFSETQ. CDR3 size: 16 residues. The V end lost 1 base, the J end lost 0 bases, and 12 bases lay between the germline ends. The CDR3 here is CASSLPGTSSTDTQYF. CDR3 DNA: TGCGCCAGCAGCTTGCCCGGGACTTCTAGCACAGATACGCAGTATTTT.

This clone was picked up one time. The rearrangement uses TRBV19 and TRBJ2-7, with 7 bases matching TRBD2. The germline V gene has CDR1 LNHDA and CDR2 SQIVND (reference sequence). The length of the CDR3 is 14 residues. The trim removed 2 bases at V and 2 bases at J, leaving 3 bases unmatched. As DNA, the CDR3 is TGTGCCAGTAGTATAAGTCGGGGGGCCTACGAGCAGTACTTC. As protein: CASSISRGAYEQYF.

The genes are TRBV7-2 and TRBJ2-5, with a possible D match to TRBD1 (5 bases). With 1 base removed from V and 3 bases from J, the gap between germline ends came to 12 bases. CDR3 length equals 15 residues. CDR1 and CDR2 from the germline V gene are SGHTA and FQGNSA. CDR3 DNA: TGTGCCAGCAGCTTAGGGGCAGGGCGTGAAGAGACCCAGTACTTC. Residues: CASSLGAGREETQYF. Looking up the rest from reference TRBV7-2 and TRBJ2-5 gives the full variable domain: GAGVSQSPSNKVTEKGKDVELRCDPISGHTALYWYRQSLGQGLEFLIYFQGNSAPDKSGLPSDRFSAERTGGSVSTLTIQRTQQEDSAVYLCASSLGAGREETQYFGPGTRLLVL.

The gene calls are TRBV6-2 or TRBV6-3 and TRBJ1-2, with D hard to call. Trimming took off 0 bases at V and 2 bases at J, with 10 bases between the two ends. The germline CDR1 and CDR2 sequences are MNHEY and SVGEGT. This CDR3 is built from 15 residues. For the CDR3, the DNA is TGTGCCAGCAGTTACTCGGGAGGCGAGAACTATGGCTACACCTTC. Its translation: CASSYSGGENYGYTF.

This clone was seen a handful of times. This chain joins TRBV6-5 and TRBJ2-7; no firm D call. V was clipped by 3 bases and J by 3 bases, with 9 bases between them. CDR3 size: 13 residues. The germline CDR1 and CDR2 sequences are MNHEY and SVGAGI. In DNA form, the CDR3 reads TGTGCCAGCAGTTATGCCAGGAACTACGAGCAGTACTTC. Encoded protein: CASSYARNYEQYF.

This sequence joins TRBV6-5 and TRBJ2-7, with TRBD1 matching over 10 bases. V was pared by 2 bases and J by 5 bases, with 3 bases of the junction left unmatched. In germline, CDR1 is MNHEY, CDR2 SVGAGI. This CDR3 comprises 14 residues. The CDR3 is CASSYETGGHEQYF. CDR3 in DNA: TGTGCCAGCAGTTACGAGACAGGGGGCCACGAGCAGTACTTC.

The rearrangement joins TRBV19 to TRBJ2-2; 8 bases are shared with TRBD1. The germline gives CDR1 LNHDA, CDR2 SQIVND (reference sequence). The trim removed 5 bases at V and 4 bases at J, leaving 12 bases unmatched. The CDR3 sequence is 17 residues long. The CDR3: CASSYRQGAMATGELFF. The CDR3 region has the DNA TGTGCCAGTAGTTACCGCCAGGGGGCGATGGCCACCGGGGAGCTGTTTTTT.

CDR3 sequence: CATSDAGVGAYEQYF. CDR3 in DNA: TGTGCCACCAGTGATGCGGGAGTAGGTGCCTACGAGCAGTACTTC. The chain carries TRBV24-1 and TRBJ2-7; 7 bases map to TRBD2. Germline assignment: CDR1 KGHDR and CDR2 SFDVKD. V was pared by 3 bases and J by 2 bases, with 6 bases of the junction left unmatched. The CDR3 sequence is 15 residues long.